These 24 T cell receptor beta chains came from one sample sequenced in a study of cytomegalovirus exposure and HLA in healthy donors. The method was immunoSEQ multiplex PCR; TCRdb's version includes in-frame clones alone and lacks a portion of them. The data show some 150,000 clones, about nine tenths seen once. Material: PBMCs. These receptors were collected from a man in his late teens or twenties in good health and CMV-seropositive.

V and J are TRBV28 and TRBJ1-6; 7 nucleotides match TRBD1. The V gene end was trimmed by 4 bases and the J gene end by 7 bases; junction bases not matched to a gene: 4. This CDR3 contains 14 residues. Germline V gene sequence: CDR1 MDHEN, CDR2 SYDVKM. CDR3 coding DNA: TGTGCCAGCAGTTCGGCAGGGGGGAATTCACCCCTCCACTTT. Protein: CASSSAGGNSPLHF.

V is TRBV5-4 and J is TRBJ2-2, with 9 bases matching TRBD2. V lost 3 bases and J lost 4; bases outside the gene matches: 7. Germline V gives CDR1 SGHNT, CDR2 YYREEE (reference sequence). The CDR3 is made up of 16 amino acids. The CDR3 nucleotides are TGTGCCAGCAGCTCCTCTAGCGGGGTTCTCACCGGGGAGCTGTTTTTT. Translated, it gives CASSSSSGVLTGELFF.

CDR3 DNA sequence: TGTGCCAGCAGTCCTAGCGGGGGGGCCGGAGAGACCCAGTACTTC. It is translated as CASSPSGGAGETQYF. The gene calls are TRBV6-4 and TRBJ2-5; 12 nucleotides agree with TRBD2. The germline gives CDR1 MRHNA, CDR2 SNTAGT. This CDR3 has 15 amino acids. The V and J ends lost 5 bases and 4 bases, in that order; junction bases with no gene match: 5.

The chain joins TRBV28 to TRBJ1-5; D perhaps matches TRBD1 (6 bases). Trimming removed 7 bases from V and 11 bases from J, with 18 bases in between. Germline CDR1 and CDR2: MDHEN and SYDVKM. This CDR3 has 13 amino acids. For the CDR3, the DNA is TGTGCCAGCACGACAGGCCCAATCAGGACCCAGCATTTT. This translates into CASTTGPIRTQHF.

The chain links TRBV7-9 to TRBJ2-1, with TRBD2 matching over 10 bases. J lost 9 bases, V lost 5 bases, and 7 bases had no gene match. The CDR3 has 14 residues. Germline V gene data show CDR1 as SEHNR and CDR2 as FQNEAQ (reference sequence). DNA for the CDR3: TGTGCCAGCAGCAGTAGCGGGAGGTTGAGTGAGCAGTTCTTC. Translated, it gives CASSSSGRLSEQFF.

This chain connects TRBV27 to TRBJ2-7; 8 bases map to TRBD2. J lost 1 base, V lost 4 bases, and 9 bases had no gene match. The CDR3 contains 16 residues. Germline values: CDR1 MNHEY, CDR2 SMNVEV (reference sequence). CDR3 sequence: CASSSTSGGESYEQYF. In nucleotides, the CDR3 is TGTGCCAGCAGTTCAACCAGCGGGGGTGAATCCTACGAGCAGTACTTC.

The chain joins TRBV10-3 to TRBJ1-5; 11 bases map to TRBD1. In germline, CDR1 is ENHRY, CDR2 SYGVKD. The CDR3 has 13 residues. Losses at the gene ends were 6 bases for V and 7 bases for J; bases not matched to a gene: 2. The CDR3 region has the DNA TGTGCCATCAGCGGGACAGGGGGACAGCCCCAGCATTTT. Its translation is CAISGTGGQPQHF.

CDR3 loop: CASSEGQGVEGYTF. The CDR3 DNA reads as TGTGCCAGCAGTGAAGGACAGGGGGTGGAGGGCTACACCTTC. The chain recombines TRBV25-1 with TRBJ1-2, with 10 bases identical to TRBD1. CDR3 length: 14 residues. V shed 2 bases and J 8 bases; nucleotides not matched to a gene: 5. Germline values: CDR1 MGHDK, CDR2 SYGVNS.

J is TRBJ2-3 and V is TRBV27; D not certain. V lost 0 bases to trimming and J lost 2 bases, with 6 bases between them. The CDR3 is made up of 14 amino acids. Germline CDR1 reads MNHEY; CDR2 reads SMNVEV (reference sequence). The CDR3 loop reads CASSLSYTTDTQYF. The CDR3 DNA reads as TGTGCCAGCAGTTTATCGTACACCACAGATACGCAGTATTTT.

This chain uses TRBV18 with TRBJ1-1; 7 positions match TRBD1. This CDR3 region has 18 residues. After removal of 3 bases from V and 0 bases from J, the junction contained 13 bases not matched to a gene. The V gene's germline CDR1 is KGHSH and CDR2 LQKENI. CDR3 bases: TGTGCCAGCTCACCTAGGACAGGAAGGGGGCTAATGAACACTGAAGCTTTCTTT. Amino acid sequence: CASSPRTGRGLMNTEAFF. Full variable domain (missing parts from reference TRBV18 and TRBJ1-1): NAGVMQNPRHLVRRRGQEARLRCSPMKGHSHVYWYRQLPEEGLKFMVYLQKENIIDESGMPKERFSAEFPKEGPSILRIQQVVRGDSAAYFCASSPRTGRGLMNTEAFFGQGTRLTVV.

The V call is TRBV2, the J call TRBJ1-3; D uncertain. The germline gives CDR1 SNHLY, CDR2 FYNNEI. This CDR3 is 14 amino acids long. Trimming stripped 6 bases from V and 4 bases from J, with 13 bases between. As DNA, the CDR3 is TGTGCCAGCAGGGTAACGGCCGGGGGAAACACCATATATTTT. Translating gives CASRVTAGGNTIYF.

This CDR3 is CAIRGAGETQYF. For the CDR3, the DNA is TGTGCCATCAGGGGGGCGGGAGAGACCCAGTACTTC. This rearrangement joins TRBV10-3 to TRBJ2-5, with D possibly TRBD1 on 6 matching bases. V lost 6 bases and J lost 4, with 9 bases in between. CDR3 length: 12 residues. The germline V gene encodes CDR1 ENHRY and CDR2 SYGVKD.

The V gene is TRBV6-6, the J gene TRBJ2-3; D gene unclear. Germline V gene lookup returns CDR1 MNHNY and CDR2 SVGAGI (reference sequence). V shed 2 bases and J shed 2 bases, with 11 bases lying between them. The length of the CDR3 is 15 residues. The CDR3 bases are TGTGCCAGCAGTTACGGGCAAAGGTTCACAGATACGCAGTATTTT. It codes for CASSYGQRFTDTQYF.

This sequence joins TRBV6-5 and TRBJ1-5; D uncertain. The CDR3 sequence is 15 residues long. The V end lost 9 bases, the J end lost 1 base, and 16 bases lay between the germline ends. Germline assignment: CDR1 MNHEY and CDR2 SVGAGI. This chain's CDR3 is CASSPLRQSNQPQHF. CDR3 DNA sequence: TGTGCCAGTTCCCCCTTAAGACAAAGCAATCAGCCCCAGCATTTT.

This chain links TRBV4-2 with TRBJ1-1; 7 positions match TRBD1. This CDR3 has 15 residues. J lost 0 bases, V lost 3 bases, and 4 bases had no gene match. Germline lookup yields CDR1 LGHNA and CDR2 YNFKEQ. The CDR3 region has the DNA TGTGCCAGCAGCCACGCTGGGACAGTGAACACTGAAGCTTTCTTT. Amino acid sequence: CASSHAGTVNTEAFF.

Only a few counts were recorded for this clone. The V call is TRBV2, the J call TRBJ2-6; 8 positions agree with TRBD1. This CDR3 spans 15 amino acids. V trimming: 6 bases; J trimming: 4 bases; junction bases outside the gene matches: 5. The V gene's germline CDR1 is SNHLY and CDR2 FYNNEI. DNA of the CDR3: TGTGCCAGCAGGGACAGGGCGTCCGGGGCCAACGTCCTGACTTTC. This encodes CASRDRASGANVLTF.

V and J are TRBV27 and TRBJ2-7; TRBD1 is a possible D gene (7 bases). Germline V gene lookup returns CDR1 MNHEY and CDR2 SMNVEV (reference sequence). The CDR3 is 15 residues long. V was pared by 0 bases and J by 8 bases, with 17 bases between. CDR3 sequence: CASSLSETGTVQQYF. CDR3 nucleotides: TGTGCCAGCAGTTTATCCGAGACAGGGACTGTCCAGCAGTACTTC.

The J gene is TRBJ2-5, the V gene TRBV25-1; possibly TRBD1 for D (5 bases). Germline CDR1 MGHDK, CDR2 SYGVNS. V was clipped by 2 bases and J by 3 bases, with 10 bases between them. This CDR3 has 14 amino acids. The CDR3: CASSEGAGKETQYF. As DNA, the CDR3 is TGTGCCAGCAGTGAAGGGGCAGGGAAAGAGACCCAGTACTTC. The variable domain in full, with the rest retrieved from reference TRBV25-1 and TRBJ2-5, is EADIYQTPRYLVIGTGKKITLECSQTMGHDKMYWYQQDPGMELHLIHYSYGVNSTEKGDLSSESTVSRIRTEHFPLTLESARPSHTSQYLCASSEGAGKETQYFGPGTRLLVL.

This chain joins TRBV28 and TRBJ2-3, with TRBD1 matching 8 bases. The CDR3 is 16 amino acids. Germline values: CDR1 MDHEN, CDR2 SYDVKM. Unmatched junction bases numbered 7, after V lost 5 bases and J lost 0 bases. CDR3 sequence reads: CASSPFRGPSTDTQYF. The DNA of the CDR3 is TGTGCCAGCAGTCCCTTCAGGGGGCCTAGCACAGATACGCAGTATTTT.

This chain connects TRBV29-1 to TRBJ2-7; TRBD1 agrees at 10 bases. The CDR3 totals 16 residues. Germline CDR1 and CDR2: SQVTM and ANQGSEA. J lost 1 base, V lost 0 bases, and 6 bases had no gene match. The CDR3 region has the DNA TGCAGCGTTGAAGATGTAGGACAGGGGGGGTCCTACGAGCAGTACTTC. The encoded protein is CSVEDVGQGGSYEQYF.

The chain employs TRBV7-3 and TRBJ1-1; D not certain. The CDR3 spans 13 residues. V shed 4 bases and J shed 2 bases, with 8 bases lying between them. Germline values: CDR1 SGHTA, CDR2 FQGTGA. In DNA, the CDR3 is TGTGCCAGCAGCTCCTATTTAAACACTGAAGCTTTCTTT. Its translation is CASSSYLNTEAFF.

The genes are TRBV19 and TRBJ1-4; maybe TRBD1 (5 bases). Deletions cut 5 bases from V and 7 bases from J, with 11 bases between. The CDR3 contains 13 residues. The germline CDR1 and CDR2 sequences are LNHDA and SQIVND (reference sequence). CDR3 amino acids: CASSSGFFEKLFF. In DNA, the CDR3 is TGTGCCAGTAGTTCAGGGTTTTTTGAAAAACTGTTTTTT.

The gene calls are TRBV10-3 and TRBJ1-1; D gene ambiguous. The V gene's germline CDR1 is ENHRY and CDR2 SYGVKD. V gave up 2 bases and J gave up 5 bases, with 12 bases separating them. This CDR3 is 14 amino acids long. The CDR3 loop reads CAISEGGPGTEAFF. CDR3 coding DNA: TGTGCCATCAGTGAGGGAGGCCCGGGGACTGAAGCTTTCTTT.

This clone is a singleton in its sample. The rearrangement links TRBV2 to TRBJ2-2, with 11 bases fitting TRBD2. Per the germline V gene, CDR1 is SNHLY and CDR2 is FYNNEI. V was pared by 3 bases and J by 5 bases, with 5 bases of the junction left unmatched. The CDR3 loop spans 16 amino acids. The CDR3 DNA sequence: TGTGCCAGCAGTGATATACTAGCGGGAGAAACCGGGGAGCTGTTTTTT. It encodes CASSDILAGETGELFF.